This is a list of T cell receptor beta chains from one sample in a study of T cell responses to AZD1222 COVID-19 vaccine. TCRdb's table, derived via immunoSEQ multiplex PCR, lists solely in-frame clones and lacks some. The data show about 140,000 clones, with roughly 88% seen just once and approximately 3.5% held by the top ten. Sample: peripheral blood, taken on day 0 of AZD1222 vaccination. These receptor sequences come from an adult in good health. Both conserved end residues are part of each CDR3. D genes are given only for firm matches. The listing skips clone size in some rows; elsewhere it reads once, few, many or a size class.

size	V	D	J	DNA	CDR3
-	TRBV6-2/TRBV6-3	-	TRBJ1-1	TGTGCCAGCAGTTACGTGGCGAACACTGAAGCTTTCTTT	CASSYVANTEAFF
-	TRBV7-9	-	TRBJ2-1	TGTGCCAGCAGCGATGTCAATGAGCAGTTCTTC	CASSDVNEQFF
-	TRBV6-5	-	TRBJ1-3	TGTGCCAGCAGTTACGGTCAGGGGTCCGGAAACACCATATATTTT	CASSYGQGSGNTIYF
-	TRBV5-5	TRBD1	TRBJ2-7	TGTGCCAGCAGCCGACTTTCAAGAGACAGGGTTCTACCCTACGAGCAGTACTTC	CASSRLSRDRVLPYEQYF
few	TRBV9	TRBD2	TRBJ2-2	TGTGCCAGCAGCGCCGGGACTAGCGGCATCACCGGGGAGCTGTTTTTT	CASSAGTSGITGELFF
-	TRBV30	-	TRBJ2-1	TGTGCCTGGAGTGTACGAGGTAGTGTCTACAATGAGCAGTTCTTC	CAWSVRGSVYNEQFF
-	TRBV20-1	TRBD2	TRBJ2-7	TGCAGTGCTAGGGGGGGGTACGAGCAGTACTTC	CSARGGYEQYF
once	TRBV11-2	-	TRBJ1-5	TGTGCCAGCAGCTTAAACCGCAATCAGCCCCAGCATTTT	CASSLNRNQPQHF
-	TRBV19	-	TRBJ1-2	TGTGCCAGTAGTATAGATAGGGGTAGGTCTGGCTACACCTTC	CASSIDRGRSGYTF
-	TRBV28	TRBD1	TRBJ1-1	TGTGCCAGCAGTTATGGACAGGGTCGAGGTGAAGCTTTCTTT	CASSYGQGRGEAFF
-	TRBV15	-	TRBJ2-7	TGTGCCACCAGCAGAGCGGAGGGAAGCTCCTACGAGCAGTACTTC	CATSRAEGSSYEQYF
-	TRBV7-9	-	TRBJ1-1	TGTGCCAGCAGCTTAGGTGAGGGATCGGTTGAAGCTTTCTTT	CASSLGEGSVEAFF
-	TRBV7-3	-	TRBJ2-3	TGTGCCAGCAGCCCCCAGGGGGGATACGGCACAGATACGCAGTATTTT	CASSPQGGYGTDTQYF
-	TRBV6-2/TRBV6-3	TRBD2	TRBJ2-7	TGTGCCAGCAGTTACGGGACTAGCGCGACCTACGAGCAGTACTTC	CASSYGTSATYEQYF
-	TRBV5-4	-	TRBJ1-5	TGTGCCAGCAGCTTGGGGCCGGCAGACAATCAGCCCCAGCATTTT	CASSLGPADNQPQHF
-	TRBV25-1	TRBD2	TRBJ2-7	TGTGCCAGCAGAGAAGCGGGAGAGGGCTACGAGCAGTACTTC	CASREAGEGYEQYF
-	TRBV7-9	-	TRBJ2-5	TGTGCCAGCAGCCCCACGGGCCCGGCGGAGACCCAGTACTTC	CASSPTGPAETQYF
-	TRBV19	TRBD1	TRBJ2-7	TGTGCCAGTAGTGTCAGGACAGGGGCCTACGAGCAGTACTTC	CASSVRTGAYEQYF
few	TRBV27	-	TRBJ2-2	TGTGCCAGCAGTTTCGGGCACACCGGGGAGCTGTTTTTT	CASSFGHTGELFF
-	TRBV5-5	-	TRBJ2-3	TGTGCCAGCAGCCTAGGGAACGAACGGGGGCAGTATTTT	CASSLGNERGQYF
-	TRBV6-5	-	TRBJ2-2	TGTGCCAGCGGGTCGAGGGCAGGGGGGGAGCTGTTTTTT	CASGSRAGGELFF
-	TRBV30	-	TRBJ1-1	TGTGCCTGGAGTGTAAAAGGGGGGAACACTGAAGCTTTCTTT	CAWSVKGGNTEAFF
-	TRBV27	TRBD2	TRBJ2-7	TGTGCCAGCAGTCGCACAATAAGAGCGGGGGCGACAGACGAGCAGTACTTC	CASSRTIRAGATDEQYF
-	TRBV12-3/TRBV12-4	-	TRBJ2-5	TGTGCCAGCACCAACGACGTTCGGGAGACCCAGTACTTC	CASTNDVRETQYF
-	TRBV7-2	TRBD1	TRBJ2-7	TGTGCCAGCAGCTTATACAGGGGCTACAACTACGAGCAGTACTTC	CASSLYRGYNYEQYF
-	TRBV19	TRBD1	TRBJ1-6	TGTGCCAGTTCGGGACAGTCGAAGGGGGCCTATAATTCACCCCTCCACTTT	CASSGQSKGAYNSPLHF
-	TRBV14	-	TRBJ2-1	TGTGCCAGCAGCCAAGCCTACAATGAGCAGTTCTTC	CASSQAYNEQFF
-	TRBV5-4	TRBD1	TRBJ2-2	TGTGCCAGCAGCTCCGCCCGGGACAGGGTGAACACCGGGGAGCTGTTTTTT	CASSSARDRVNTGELFF
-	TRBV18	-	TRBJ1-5	TGTGCCAGCTCACCAATCTTCCTCTCCCGGACAGTAGAAAGCAATCAGCCCCAGCATTTT	CASSPIFLSRTVESNQPQHF
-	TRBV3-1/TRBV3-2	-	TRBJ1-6	TGTGCCAGCAGCCAAAGTCTCACTGCGGATTCACCCCTCCACTTT	CASSQSLTADSPLHF
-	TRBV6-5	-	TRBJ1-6	TGTGCCAGCAGTTACAGACAGCCCTATAATTCACCCCTCCACTTT	CASSYRQPYNSPLHF
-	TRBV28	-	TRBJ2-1	TGTGCCAGCAGTTCATCCATACTAGCCCCGTTGAGGAACAATGAGCAGTTCTTC	CASSSSILAPLRNNEQFF
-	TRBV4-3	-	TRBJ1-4	TGCGCCAGCAGCCAGATTCAAGGGATAGATGAAAAACTGTTTTTT	CASSQIQGIDEKLFF
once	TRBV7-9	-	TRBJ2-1	TGTGCCAGCAGCGTCGATTGGTTGGGTCATGAGCAGTTCTTC	CASSVDWLGHEQFF
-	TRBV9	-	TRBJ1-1	TGTGCCAGCAGCGCTTCCCAGGGTGGAGGAGCTTTCTTT	CASSASQGGGAFF
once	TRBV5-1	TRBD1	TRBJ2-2	TGCGCCAGCAGCCTTCGGGACAGTCCCACCGGGGAGCTGTTTTTT	CASSLRDSPTGELFF
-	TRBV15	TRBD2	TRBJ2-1	TGTGCCACCAGCAGATTAGCGGGAGGGCCTGATGAGCAGTTCTTC	CATSRLAGGPDEQFF
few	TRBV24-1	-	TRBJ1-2	TGTGCCACCAGTGATGGGTATGGCTACACCTTC	CATSDGYGYTF
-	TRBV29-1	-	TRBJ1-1	TGCAGCGTCGGGGGACAGAACACTGAAGCTTTCTTT	CSVGGQNTEAFF
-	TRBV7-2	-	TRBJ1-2	TGTGCCAGCAGCTTCTCGGGCCCTCCTTATGGCTACACCTTC	CASSFSGPPYGYTF
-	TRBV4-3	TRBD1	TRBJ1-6	TGCGCCAGCAGCCTCAGATTAACCGGGACAGGGGCTGATTCACCCCTCCACTTT	CASSLRLTGTGADSPLHF
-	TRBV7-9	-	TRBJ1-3	TGTGCCAGCAGCTTATCTCCCGGGTCTGGCGGAAACACCATATATTTT	CASSLSPGSGGNTIYF
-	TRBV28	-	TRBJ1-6	TGTGCCAGCAAGATAGGACAGCCAAATTCACCCCTCCACTTT	CASKIGQPNSPLHF
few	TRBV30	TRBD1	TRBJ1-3	TGTGCCCGGACAGGGGGAAACACCATATATTTT	CARTGGNTIYF
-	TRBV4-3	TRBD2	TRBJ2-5	TGCGCCAGCAGCCAGGGACTAGCGAAGGGGGAGACCCAGTACTTC	CASSQGLAKGETQYF